A single sample gave rise to the 7 T cell receptor beta chains below, sequenced in a study of blood T cell repertoires in COVID-19. Repertoires were generated with immunoSEQ multiplex PCR, while TCRdb's copy carries only in-frame clones and drops some. Of roughly 100,000 clones listed, roughly 85% are singletons. The specimen was peripheral blood. These receptors all come from a man aged 50-60 years with acute or convalescent COVID-19.

The gene calls are TRBV25-1 and TRBJ1-4, with no clear D. The V gene lost 3 bases and the J gene lost 4 bases, with 12 bases spanning the gap. CDR3 size: 15 residues. Germline CDR1 is MGHDK and CDR2 is SYGVNS. The CDR3 DNA follows: TGTGCCAGCAGTGAGATAGCCGGGAGTAATGAAAAACTGTTTTTT. This encodes CASSEIAGSNEKLFF.

V gene TRBV6-5 combines with J gene TRBJ1-4; D is perhaps TRBD1 (5 bases). This CDR3 has 13 amino acids. V was pared by 8 bases and J by 8 bases, with 15 bases between. Germline V gene lookup returns CDR1 MNHEY and CDR2 SVGAGI. Written as DNA, the CDR3 is TGTGCCAGCGGTTCCGGGGGTCTCGAAAAACTGTTTTTT. Its translation: CASGSGGLEKLFF.

J is TRBJ2-7 and V is TRBV30, with 8 positions matching TRBD1. The V and J ends lost 4 bases and 2 bases, in that order; junction bases with no gene match: 4. The CDR3 is made up of 13 amino acids. Germline-derived CDR1 and CDR2 are GTSNPN and SVGIG (reference sequence). The chain's CDR3 is CAWTRGHTYEQYF. For the CDR3, the DNA is TGTGCCTGGACCAGGGGGCATACCTACGAGCAGTACTTC.

The rearrangement links TRBV28 to TRBJ2-1, with TRBD2 identical over 7 bases. Per germline, CDR1 MDHEN and CDR2 SYDVKM. The J segment lost 7 bases and the V segment lost 7 bases, leaving 16 bases of the junction unmatched. The CDR3 is made up of 16 amino acids. CDR3 coding DNA: TGTGCCAGCACCCCGGGTGGGGCGGGAGAGAAAAATGAGCAGTTCTTC. Residues: CASTPGGAGEKNEQFF.

This clone was recorded only once. The V call is TRBV5-1, the J call TRBJ2-2, with D possibly being TRBD2 (6 bases). Germline loops: CDR1 SGHRS, CDR2 YFSETQ. Trimming removed 4 bases at V and 7 bases at J, with 17 bases between. CDR3 length: 15 amino acids. CDR3 sequence (DNA): TGCGCCAGCAGCGGAGCCGGGAGTTCAAGCGGGGAGCTGTTTTTT. Its translation: CASSGAGSSSGELFF. The full variable domain, rest sourced from reference TRBV5-1 and TRBJ2-2, is KAGVTQTPRYLIKTRGQQVTLSCSPISGHRSVSWYQQTPGQGLQFLFEYFSETQRNKGNFPGRFSGRQFSNSRSEMNVSTLELGDSALYLCASSGAGSSSGELFFGEGSRLTVL.

The chain links TRBV28 to TRBJ2-1, with TRBD1 matching over 7 bases. J lost 8 bases, V lost 6 bases, and 10 bases had no gene match. CDR3 length equals 14 residues. Per the germline V gene, CDR1 is MDHEN and CDR2 is SYDVKM. The chain's CDR3 is CASRRQGSGHEQFF. The CDR3 bases are TGTGCCAGCAGACGACAGGGTTCGGGCCATGAGCAGTTCTTC.

J is TRBJ2-5 and V is TRBV7-9, with D maybe TRBD2 (6 bases). V lost 5 bases, J lost 5 bases, and 15 bases lay in between. This CDR3 comprises 14 residues. Per germline, CDR1 SEHNR and CDR2 FQNEAQ (reference sequence). In nucleotides, the CDR3 is TGTGCCAGCAGCCTCGACGGGGCGGGGGAGACCCAGTACTTC. Translating gives CASSLDGAGETQYF. The full variable domain, its missing parts supplied by reference TRBV7-9 and TRBJ2-5, is DTGVSQNPRHKITKRGQNVTFRCDPISEHNRLYWYRQTLGQGPEFLTYFQNEAQLEKSRLLSDRFSAERPKGSFSTLEIQRTEQGDSAMYLCASSLDGAGETQYFGPGTRLLVL.